One sample yielded the 23 T cell receptor beta chains listed below, sequenced in a study of T cell responses to AZD1222 COVID-19 vaccine (dated by TCRdb to the early 2020s). The time point tag for this specimen amounts to: baseline before first vaccination. The method was the immunoSEQ multiplex PCR assay. Sourced from immuneACCESS, this table was stored by TCRdb with only in-frame sequences that have V and J called. A share of the clones is absent; for the studies checked, an unresolved V gene accounts for under half, and the remainder has no known explanation. Present in this sample are 140,000 to 150,000 clones, approximately 93% of which were seen just once. The top ten clonotypes cover roughly 5% of the sample. The sample was peripheral blood, taken on day 0 of AZD1222 vaccination. All receptors come from an adult in good health.

The chain links TRBV2 to TRBJ2-5; 16 nucleotides line up with TRBD2. The CDR3 spans 17 residues. V was clipped by 7 bases and J by 4 bases; unmatched bases: 9. CDR1 SNHLY and CDR2 FYNNEI come from the germline V gene. CDR3: CASIPGLAGGRVETQYF. DNA of the CDR3: TGTGCCAGCATTCCGGGACTAGCGGGAGGGCGGGTAGAGACCCAGTACTTC.

The chain is built from TRBV24-1 and TRBJ2-1; 13 nucleotides match TRBD2. The CDR3 is 19 residues long. Germline V gene data show CDR1 as KGHDR and CDR2 as SFDVKD. J lost 7 bases, V lost 5 bases, and 16 bases had no gene match. CDR3 protein: CATSAQRGKGLAGINEQFF. The CDR3 nucleotides read TGTGCCACCAGTGCCCAGCGGGGAAAGGGACTAGCGGGAATTAATGAGCAGTTCTTC.

The J gene is TRBJ2-7, the V gene TRBV5-4; 13 bases fit TRBD2. Germline V gives CDR1 SGHNT, CDR2 YYREEE (reference sequence). This CDR3 spans 16 amino acids. J gave up 2 bases and V 2 bases, and 4 bases lay outside the gene matches. The CDR3 bases are TGTGCCAGCAGCTTTCAAGGGACTAGCGGGGCCTACGAGCAGTACTTC. Amino acid sequence: CASSFQGTSGAYEQYF.

This chain links TRBV5-1 with TRBJ1-3; 7 nucleotides match TRBD1. With V trimmed by 2 bases and J by 2 bases, 10 bases remained unmatched. Germline-derived CDR1 and CDR2 are SGHRS and YFSETQ. The CDR3 sequence is 17 residues long. CDR3 coding DNA: TGCGCCAGCAGCTTTCGCGGACAGGAATTTCCTGGAAACACCATATATTTT. Its translation is CASSFRGQEFPGNTIYF.

The CDR3 bases are TGCGCCAGCAGCTTGATGCAGCCGGACACTGAAGCTTTCTTT. This translates into CASSLMQPDTEAFF. The chain is built from TRBV5-1 and TRBJ1-1; D is unresolved. This CDR3 has 14 amino acids. The V gene's germline CDR1 is SGHRS and CDR2 YFSETQ. V gave up 1 base and J gave up 3 bases, with 10 bases separating them. The full variable domain, with the rest looked up from reference TRBV5-1 and TRBJ1-1, is KAGVTQTPRYLIKTRGQQVTLSCSPISGHRSVSWYQQTPGQGLQFLFEYFSETQRNKGNFPGRFSGRQFSNSRSEMNVSTLELGDSALYLCASSLMQPDTEAFFGQGTRLTVV.

V and J are TRBV10-1 and TRBJ2-7; 9 bases agree with TRBD2. Germline V gene data show CDR1 as WNHNN and CDR2 as SYGVQD (reference sequence). J lost 4 bases, V lost 5 bases, and 3 bases had no gene match. The CDR3 has 13 residues. The CDR3 region has the DNA TGCGCCAGCAGTTCTAGCGGGAATTACGAGCAGTACTTC. It translates to CASSSSGNYEQYF.

The chain uses TRBV4-2 and TRBJ1-3; 9 positions agree with TRBD1. V lost 5 bases and J lost 4; bases outside the gene matches: 3. Per the germline V gene, CDR1 is LGHNA and CDR2 is YNFKEQ. The CDR3 contains 14 residues. CDR3 region: CASSTTGGGNTIYF. The CDR3 DNA reads as TGTGCCAGCAGCACGACAGGGGGAGGAAACACCATATATTTT.

The V and J genes are TRBV12-3 or TRBV12-4 and TRBJ2-7; D is uncertain. The CDR3 runs 12 residues. Deletions cut 5 bases from V and 4 bases from J, with 9 bases between. CDR3 loop: CASSPRVYEQYF. In DNA form, the CDR3 reads TGTGCCAGCAGTCCACGGGTTTACGAGCAGTACTTC.

This chain links TRBV5-4 with TRBJ1-1; 8 positions match TRBD1. This CDR3 has 14 amino acids. Germline-derived CDR1 and CDR2 are SGHNT and YYREEE (reference sequence). Trimming at V came to 4 bases and at J to 0 bases, leaving 2 bases not matched to a gene. CDR3 protein: CASSQGQVNTEAFF. In DNA, the CDR3 is TGTGCCAGCAGCCAGGGACAGGTGAACACTGAAGCTTTCTTT.

The chain joins TRBV19 to TRBJ2-5; 10 nucleotides match TRBD2. Losses at the gene ends were 2 bases for V and 4 bases for J; bases not matched to a gene: 4. The germline CDR1 and CDR2 sequences are LNHDA and SQIVND (reference sequence). There are 15 residues in the CDR3. CDR3 in amino acids: CASSILAGVGETQYF. Here the CDR3 DNA reads TGTGCCAGTAGTATACTAGCGGGAGTTGGAGAGACCCAGTACTTC.

The rearrangement uses TRBV4-1 and TRBJ2-2; a possible D gene is TRBD1 (6 bases). Germline V CDR1 and CDR2: MGHRA, YSYEKL. The CDR3 is made up of 16 amino acids. Trimming pared 1 base from V and 7 bases from J, leaving 16 bases between. The CDR3 coding sequence is TGCGCCAGCAGCCAAGGCCTACAGGGAAACGGCGGGGAGCTGTTTTTT. As protein: CASSQGLQGNGGELFF.

The rearrangement uses TRBV7-9 and TRBJ2-5; 14 bases match TRBD2. The CDR3 is 17 amino acids. Germline lookup yields CDR1 SEHNR and CDR2 FQNEAQ (reference sequence). Losses at the gene ends were 3 bases for V and 4 bases for J; bases not matched to a gene: 7. This CDR3 reads CASSLGLAGENGETQYF. The CDR3 DNA follows: TGTGCCAGCAGCTTGGGACTAGCGGGAGAGAATGGAGAGACCCAGTACTTC.

V usage is TRBV30 and J usage is TRBJ1-1; a weak D match, TRBD1 (5 bases). The V and J ends lost 3 bases and 2 bases respectively, with 10 bases between them. The CDR3 is 13 residues long. Germline assignment: CDR1 GTSNPN and CDR2 SVGIG (reference sequence). Here the CDR3 reads CAWRRQGNTEAFF. CDR3 coding DNA: TGTGCCTGGAGGCGCCAGGGTAACACTGAAGCTTTCTTT.

This chain joins TRBV10-2 and TRBJ2-1, with 7 bases lining up with TRBD1. Germline CDR1 reads WSHSY; CDR2 reads SAAADI. This CDR3 is 14 amino acids long. V lost 7 bases and J lost 5; bases outside the gene matches: 8. CDR3 residues: CASKLTGTDNEQFF. CDR3 coding DNA: TGCGCCAGCAAACTTACCGGGACAGACAATGAGCAGTTCTTC.

The rearrangement links TRBV10-1 to TRBJ2-1; 9 positions agree with TRBD2. The V gene's germline CDR1 is WNHNN and CDR2 SYGVQD (reference sequence). The CDR3 sequence is 14 residues long. V was clipped by 5 bases and J by 7 bases; unmatched bases: 6. The DNA for the CDR3 is TGCGCCAGCAGTCGTCTAGCGGGGAAAAATGAGCAGTTCTTC. It translates to CASSRLAGKNEQFF.

This rearrangement joins TRBV14 to TRBJ1-2; D uncertain. Germline V lookup: CDR1 SGHDN, CDR2 FVKESK. Between the trimmed V and J ends, which lost 2 bases and 4 bases, there was a span of 14 bases. CDR3 size: 15 residues. CDR3 loop: CASSQKDQPRYGYTF. CDR3 sequence (DNA): TGTGCCAGCAGCCAAAAAGATCAACCCCGCTATGGCTACACCTTC.

V gene TRBV24-1 combines with J gene TRBJ2-1; tentatively, D is TRBD1 (5 bases). Germline loops: CDR1 KGHDR, CDR2 SFDVKD. This CDR3 spans 17 amino acids. V lost 3 bases to trimming and J lost 0 bases, with 14 bases between them. The CDR3 DNA reads TGTGCCACCAGTGATAGGGGCAGGCCCAACTCCTACAATGAGCAGTTCTTC. As protein: CATSDRGRPNSYNEQFF.

This clone was detected once. The genes are TRBV19 and TRBJ1-4; D gene ambiguous. Trimming stripped 3 bases from V and 1 base from J, with 15 bases between. The CDR3 sequence is 17 residues long. Germline V gene lookup returns CDR1 LNHDA and CDR2 SQIVND (reference sequence). CDR3 amino acids: CASSMLVAIGTNEKLFF. The CDR3, as DNA: TGTGCCAGTAGTATGCTCGTGGCAATAGGAACTAATGAAAAACTGTTTTTT.

This clone has just one count. The chain links TRBV5-1 to TRBJ2-7, with 12 bases that match TRBD1. This CDR3 spans 14 amino acids. Trimming at V came to 6 bases and at J to 5 bases, leaving 6 bases not matched to a gene. CDR1 and CDR2 from the germline V gene are SGHRS and YFSETQ. For the CDR3, the DNA is TGCGCCAGCACCTCGGGACAGGGGGCTGACGAGCAGTACTTC. Translating gives CASTSGQGADEQYF.

As concerns this clone: The junction departs from the called germline gene at one end, perhaps through a read error. The V and J genes are TRBV5-6 and TRBJ1-1; tentatively, D is TRBD1 (5 bases). The CDR3 runs 12 residues. The germline CDR1 and CDR2 sequences are SGHDT and YYEEEE. In DNA, the CDR3 is TGTGCCAGCAGTTTGGGCAGGGTTGAAGCTTTCTTT. Protein: CASSLGRVEAFF.

V and J are TRBV5-1 and TRBJ1-3; TRBD1 aligns across 8 bases. CDR3 size: 22 residues. From germline, CDR1 is SGHRS and CDR2 YFSETQ. J lost 6 bases, V lost 3 bases, and 29 bases had no gene match. As DNA, the CDR3 is TGCGCCAGCAGCTCGACAGGGGTCTTCCCTGGAAACACCATCCTACCGCAAAACACCATATATTTT. This gives the protein CASSSTGVFPGNTILPQNTIYF.

The chain is built from TRBV5-1 and TRBJ2-2, with 7 bases lining up with TRBD2. The trim removed 0 bases at V and 8 bases at J, leaving 10 bases unmatched. The CDR3 loop spans 16 amino acids. The germline V gene encodes CDR1 SGHRS and CDR2 YFSETQ. CDR3 nucleotides: TGCGCCAGCAGCTTGGAATTAGCGGGCCGTGGAGGGGAGCTGTTTTTT. As protein: CASSLELAGRGGELFF.

In its sample, this clone was seen a few times. V usage is TRBV4-2 and J usage is TRBJ1-6; D is undetermined. Germline V CDR1 and CDR2: LGHNA, YNFKEQ. The CDR3 loop spans 16 amino acids. The germline V and J ends were trimmed by 0 bases and 7 bases, with 13 bases remaining between them. CDR3 bases: TGTGCCAGCAGCCAAGATTTGCCAGACTTGAATTCACCCCTCCACTTT. Amino acids: CASSQDLPDLNSPLHF.